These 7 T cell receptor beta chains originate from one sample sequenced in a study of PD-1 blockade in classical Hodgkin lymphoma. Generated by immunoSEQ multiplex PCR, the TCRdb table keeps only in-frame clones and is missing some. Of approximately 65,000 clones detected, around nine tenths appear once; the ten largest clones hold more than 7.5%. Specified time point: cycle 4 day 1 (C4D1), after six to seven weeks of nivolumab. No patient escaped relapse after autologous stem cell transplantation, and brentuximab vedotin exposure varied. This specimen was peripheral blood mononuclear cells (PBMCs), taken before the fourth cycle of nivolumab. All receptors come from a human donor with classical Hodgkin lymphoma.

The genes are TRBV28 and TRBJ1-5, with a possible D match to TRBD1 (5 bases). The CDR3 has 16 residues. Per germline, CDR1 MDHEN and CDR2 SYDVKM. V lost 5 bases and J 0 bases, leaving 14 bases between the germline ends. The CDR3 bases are TGTGCCAGCAGTCCCCTCTCCGGGGGTAGCAATCAGCCCCAGCATTTT. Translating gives CASSPLSGGSNQPQHF.

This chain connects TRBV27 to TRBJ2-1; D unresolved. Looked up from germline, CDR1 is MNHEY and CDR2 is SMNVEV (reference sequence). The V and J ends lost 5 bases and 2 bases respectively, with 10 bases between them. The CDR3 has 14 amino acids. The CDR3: CASSLFGPYNEQFF. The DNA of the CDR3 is TGTGCCAGCAGTCTCTTTGGCCCCTACAATGAGCAGTTCTTC.

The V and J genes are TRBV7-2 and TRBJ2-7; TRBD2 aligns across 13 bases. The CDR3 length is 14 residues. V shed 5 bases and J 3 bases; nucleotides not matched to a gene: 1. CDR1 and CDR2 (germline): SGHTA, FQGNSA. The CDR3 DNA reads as TGTGCCAGCAGCGGACTAGCGGGAGACTACGAGCAGTACTTC. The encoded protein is CASSGLAGDYEQYF.

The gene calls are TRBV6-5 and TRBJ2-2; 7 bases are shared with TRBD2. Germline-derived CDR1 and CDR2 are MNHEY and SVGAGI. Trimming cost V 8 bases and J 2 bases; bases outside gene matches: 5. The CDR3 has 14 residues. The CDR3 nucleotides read TGTGCCAGCGGGGAGGGGCGAAACACCGGGGAGCTGTTTTTT. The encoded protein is CASGEGRNTGELFF.

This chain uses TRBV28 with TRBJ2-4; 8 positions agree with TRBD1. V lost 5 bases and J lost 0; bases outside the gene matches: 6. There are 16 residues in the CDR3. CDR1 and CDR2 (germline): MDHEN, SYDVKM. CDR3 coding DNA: TGTGCCAGCAGTCCGGGGACAGGATTAGCCAAAAACATTCAGTACTTC. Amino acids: CASSPGTGLAKNIQYF. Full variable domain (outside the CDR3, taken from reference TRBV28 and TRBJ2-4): DVKVTQSSRYLVKRTGEKVFLECVQDMDHENMFWYRQDPGLGLRLIYFSYDVKMKEKGDIPEGYSVSREKKERFSLILESASTNQTSMYLCASSPGTGLAKNIQYFGAGTRLSVL.

Here the CDR3 DNA reads TGTGCCAGCAGCCCCGGGCAGGGACAGCCCCAGCATTTT. This sequence encodes CASSPGQGQPQHF. The V and J genes are TRBV11-2 and TRBJ1-5, with a possible D match to TRBD1 (5 bases). The CDR3 spans 13 residues. Germline V gene sequence: CDR1 SGHAT, CDR2 FQNNGV. Trimming left V 5 bases short and J 7 bases short, with 12 bases between.

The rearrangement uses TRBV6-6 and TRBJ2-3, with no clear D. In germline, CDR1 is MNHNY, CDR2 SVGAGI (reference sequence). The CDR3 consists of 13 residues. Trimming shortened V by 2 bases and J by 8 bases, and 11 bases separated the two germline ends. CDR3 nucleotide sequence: TGTGCCAGCAGTTACGGATCCAGAGGTACGCAGTATTTT. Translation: CASSYGSRGTQYF.